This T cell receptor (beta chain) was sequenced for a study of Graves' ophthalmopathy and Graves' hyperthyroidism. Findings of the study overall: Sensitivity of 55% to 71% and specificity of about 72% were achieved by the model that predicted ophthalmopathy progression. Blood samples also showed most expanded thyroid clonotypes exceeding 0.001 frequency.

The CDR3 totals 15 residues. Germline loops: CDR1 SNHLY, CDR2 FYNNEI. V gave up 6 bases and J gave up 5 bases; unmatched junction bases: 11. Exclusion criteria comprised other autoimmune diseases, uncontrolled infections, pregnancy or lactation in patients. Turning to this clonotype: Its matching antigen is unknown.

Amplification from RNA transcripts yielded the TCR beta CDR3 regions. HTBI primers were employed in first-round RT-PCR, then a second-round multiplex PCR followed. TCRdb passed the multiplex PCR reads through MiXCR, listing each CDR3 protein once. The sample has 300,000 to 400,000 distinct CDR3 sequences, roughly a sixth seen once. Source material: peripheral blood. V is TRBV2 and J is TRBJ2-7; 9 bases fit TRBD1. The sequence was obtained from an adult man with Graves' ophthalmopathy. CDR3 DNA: TGTGCCAGCAGAGCCGGGACAGGGATGGTCAACGAGCAGTACTTC. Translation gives CASRAGTGMVNEQYF.